The 31 T cell receptor beta chains below all came from one sample that was sequenced in a study of blood T cell repertoires in COVID-19. TCRdb keeps only in-frame clones here, not all; method: immunoSEQ multiplex PCR. The sample carries more than 200,000 clones, around 80% recorded once. Sequencing used peripheral blood. The receptor set was obtained from a man aged 35-49 years with active or convalescent COVID-19.

As DNA, the CDR3 is TGTGCCAGCAGCTTACGGGGGACAGGGCTGCGCGGGGAAAAACTGTTTTTT. Its translation: CASSLRGTGLRGEKLFF. The genes are TRBV7-8 and TRBJ1-4, with 9 bases lining up with TRBD1. From germline, CDR1 is SGHVS and CDR2 FQNEAQ. The CDR3 length is 17 residues. Trimming removed 2 bases from V and 8 bases from J; junction bases left unmatched: 12.

The genes are TRBV7-9 and TRBJ1-3; D is uncertain. Germline loops: CDR1 SEHNR, CDR2 FQNEAQ (reference sequence). The CDR3 is made up of 14 amino acids. Trimming took off 4 bases at V and 4 bases at J, with 11 bases between the two ends. The DNA of the CDR3 is TGTGCCAGCAGCTCTAGAGGCTCCGGAAACACCATATATTTT. This sequence encodes CASSSRGSGNTIYF.

The rearrangement joins TRBV19 to TRBJ2-7, with 11 bases that match TRBD1. The CDR3 extends over 14 amino acids. The germline V gene encodes CDR1 LNHDA and CDR2 SQIVND (reference sequence). The V and J ends lost 6 bases and 2 bases, in that order; junction bases with no gene match: 3. The CDR3: CASRGQGVTYEQYF. For the CDR3, the DNA is TGTGCCAGTAGGGGACAGGGGGTTACCTACGAGCAGTACTTC.

V usage is TRBV7-9 and J usage is TRBJ1-6; D is undetermined. This CDR3 spans 14 amino acids. The ends were cut back, 2 bases at V and 7 bases at J, with 9 bases in the middle. Germline loops: CDR1 SEHNR, CDR2 FQNEAQ (reference sequence). The CDR3 DNA sequence: TGTGCCAGCAGCTTATCAGCGAGGAATTCACCCCTCCACTTT. This sequence encodes CASSLSARNSPLHF.

This sequence joins TRBV5-1 and TRBJ2-3, with TRBD2 as a possible D gene (8 bases). Between the trimmed V and J ends, which lost 4 bases and 7 bases, there was a span of 19 bases. The germline V gene encodes CDR1 SGHRS and CDR2 YFSETQ. The CDR3 spans 15 residues. Here the CDR3 DNA reads TGCGCCAGCAGCCCGGGGGGGACAGCTAGTTATACGCAGTATTTT. Protein: CASSPGGTASYTQYF. Together with reference TRBV5-1 and TRBJ2-3, the CDR3 gives the full variable domain: KAGVTQTPRYLIKTRGQQVTLSCSPISGHRSVSWYQQTPGQGLQFLFEYFSETQRNKGNFPGRFSGRQFSNSRSEMNVSTLELGDSALYLCASSPGGTASYTQYFGPGTRLTVL.

This chain links TRBV3-1 (or the pseudogene TRBV3-2) with TRBJ1-1; D unresolved. Germline V gives CDR1 LGHDT, CDR2 YNNKEL (reference sequence). This CDR3 contains 11 residues. Deletions cut 11 bases from V and 5 bases from J, with 12 bases between. CDR3 DNA sequence: TGTGCCGCACAAGTGAGGACTGAAGCTTTCTTT. Its translation: CAAQVRTEAFF.

V and J are TRBV12-3 or TRBV12-4 and TRBJ1-6, with D uncertain. Trimming took off 4 bases at V and 5 bases at J, with 6 bases between the two ends. The CDR3 is made up of 13 amino acids. The CDR3, as DNA: TGTGCCAGCAGTTACTTAGATAATTCACCCCTCCACTTT. Protein sequence: CASSYLDNSPLHF.

This clone has just one count. The chain couples TRBV21-1 to TRBJ1-1. TRBV21-1 corresponds to a pseudogene. The CDR3 has 16 residues. The CDR3 here is CASRTRGRRPNTEAFF. Written as DNA, the CDR3 is TGTGCCAGCAGGACTAGGGGTAGGAGGCCGAACACTGAAGCTTTCTTT.

The V and J genes are TRBV29-1 and TRBJ2-7; weak D call: TRBD1 (6 bases). The germline CDR1 and CDR2 sequences are SQVTM and ANQGSEA. This CDR3 is 14 amino acids long. The V end was cut by 4 bases, the J end by 3 bases, with 16 bases between. DNA for the CDR3: TGCAGCGTTGGGGGGCCGGGTCTTATCTACGAGCAGTACTTC. This codes for CSVGGPGLIYEQYF.

This clone was detected once. V is TRBV2 and J is TRBJ2-3, with TRBD2 matching 16 bases. This CDR3 contains 17 residues. V lost 6 bases to trimming and J lost 2 bases; unmatched junction nucleotides: 5. Germline CDR1 SNHLY, CDR2 FYNNEI. CDR3 coding DNA: TGTGCCAGCAGCCCGGGACTAGCGGGAGGGACCACAGATACGCAGTATTTT. Its protein is CASSPGLAGGTTDTQYF.

This chain connects TRBV25-1 to TRBJ1-5; 9 nucleotides line up with TRBD1. Germline assignment: CDR1 MGHDK and CDR2 SYGVNS. CDR3 length: 16 amino acids. V gave up 4 bases and J gave up 1 base; unmatched junction bases: 5. This CDR3 is CASSGTGQGSNQPQHF. For the CDR3, the DNA is TGTGCCAGCAGTGGTACCGGACAGGGGAGCAATCAGCCCCAGCATTTT.

This clone was found a few times. The genes are TRBV5-1 and TRBJ1-2; D not resolved. Trimming shortened V by 0 bases and J by 7 bases, and 10 bases separated the two germline ends. The CDR3 is 13 residues long. Germline V gene data show CDR1 as SGHRS and CDR2 as YFSETQ. Here the CDR3 reads CASSLEVALGYTF. In DNA, the CDR3 is TGCGCCAGCAGCTTGGAGGTAGCTCTTGGCTACACCTTC. The full variable domain, completed using reference TRBV5-1 and TRBJ1-2, is KAGVTQTPRYLIKTRGQQVTLSCSPISGHRSVSWYQQTPGQGLQFLFEYFSETQRNKGNFPGRFSGRQFSNSRSEMNVSTLELGDSALYLCASSLEVALGYTFGSGTRLTVV.

This sequence joins TRBV5-4 and TRBJ2-1; D might be TRBD2 (6 bases). There are 16 residues in the CDR3. Trimming left V 1 base short and J 5 bases short, with 16 bases between. Looked up from germline, CDR1 is SGHNT and CDR2 is YYREEE (reference sequence). The CDR3, as DNA: TGTGCCAGCAGCTTGATGGGCGCGGGGAAACACAATGAGCAGTTCTTC. Translation gives CASSLMGAGKHNEQFF.

This clone was counted a single time. The chain has TRBV4-3 and TRBJ1-6, with 7 positions matching TRBD1. The CDR3 covers 17 residues. Germline CDR1 is LGHNA and CDR2 is YSLEER. V was pared by 0 bases and J by 3 bases, with 5 bases of the junction left unmatched. CDR3 amino acids: CASSQDRAGGYNSPLHF. CDR3 DNA: TGCGCCAGCAGCCAAGATAGGGCAGGGGGCTATAATTCACCCCTCCACTTT.

The gene calls are TRBV9 and TRBJ1-1; D is unclear. This CDR3 is 13 amino acids long. V lost 0 bases to trimming and J lost 11 bases, with 14 bases between them. CDR1 and CDR2 (germline): SGDLS, YYNGEE. The CDR3 sequence is CASSVGQAGGAFF. The CDR3 nucleotides read TGTGCCAGCAGCGTAGGGCAGGCCGGTGGGGCTTTCTTT.

The chain combines TRBV11-3 with TRBJ2-2; D is perhaps TRBD2 (6 bases). In germline, CDR1 is SGHNT, CDR2 YENEEA. V was clipped by 6 bases and J by 6 bases, with 8 bases between them. The CDR3 covers 12 residues. CDR3 nucleotides: TGTGCCAGCAGTCCGGGGGCCGGGGAGCTGTTTTTT. Translated, it gives CASSPGAGELFF.

In the case of this clone: This specimen includes other DNA sequences encoding the same CDR3. This chain uses TRBV5-1 with TRBJ2-5; no firm D call. Trimming removed 4 bases from V and 0 bases from J, with 7 bases in between. The germline gives CDR1 SGHRS, CDR2 YFSETQ. The CDR3 loop spans 13 amino acids. The CDR3 sequence is CASSGGDQETQYF. As DNA, the CDR3 is TGCGCCAGCAGCGGCGGAGACCAAGAGACCCAGTACTTC.

The chain links TRBV27 to TRBJ2-2, with 8 nucleotides matching TRBD1. The CDR3 contains 14 residues. The germline V gene has CDR1 MNHEY and CDR2 SMNVEV (reference sequence). V was pared by 6 bases and J by 4 bases, with 4 bases of the junction left unmatched. The CDR3 here is CASRTDRVTGELFF. As DNA, the CDR3 is TGTGCCAGCAGAACGGACAGGGTCACCGGGGAGCTGTTTTTT.

This clone appeared once. The V call is TRBV5-8, the J call TRBJ1-2; the match to TRBD1 covers 12 bases. Germline V lookup: CDR1 SGHTS, CDR2 YDEGEE. The junction had 6 bases not matched to a gene; V was cut back by 4 bases and J by 5 bases. The CDR3 extends over 15 amino acids. The CDR3 DNA follows: TGTGCCAGCAGCGGGGGACAGGGGGCCGGGTATGGCTACACCTTC. It is translated as CASSGGQGAGYGYTF. The full variable domain, with the rest looked up from reference TRBV5-8 and TRBJ1-2, is EAGVTQSPTHLIKTRGQQATLRCSPISGHTSVYWYQQALGLGLQFLLWYDEGEERNRGNFPPRFSGRQFPNYSSELNVNALELEDSALYLCASSGGQGAGYGYTFGSGTRLTVV.

This clone appeared once. The chain has TRBV7-9 and TRBJ1-6; 8 bases are a match to TRBD1. The germline CDR1 and CDR2 sequences are SEHNR and FQNEAQ (reference sequence). With 3 bases clipped from V and 8 bases from J, the junction kept 3 bases outside the gene matches. The CDR3 is made up of 14 amino acids. The CDR3 nucleotides are TGTGCCAGCAGCTTCGGACAGGGTCATTCACCCCTCCACTTT. It specifies CASSFGQGHSPLHF.

V and J are TRBV27 and TRBJ1-2; TRBD1 is a possible D gene (6 bases). Germline V lookup: CDR1 MNHEY, CDR2 SMNVEV (reference sequence). The CDR3 is made up of 14 amino acids. Trimming pared 6 bases from V and 8 bases from J, leaving 19 bases between. CDR3 sequence reads: CASRRQGIVQGYTF. As DNA, the CDR3 is TGTGCCAGCAGACGGCAGGGGATCGTTCAAGGCTACACCTTC.

V is TRBV19 and J is TRBJ2-5; TRBD2 might be the D (7 bases). Germline lookup yields CDR1 LNHDA and CDR2 SQIVND (reference sequence). The CDR3 is 15 residues long. V was cut by 5 bases and J by 6 bases, with 19 bases left in between. The CDR3 region has the DNA TGTGCCAGTAGTCTTGGGGGGGGCATGAAGCAGACCCAGTACTTC. As protein: CASSLGGGMKQTQYF.

V gene TRBV10-2 combines with J gene TRBJ2-1; weak D call: TRBD1 (5 bases). The V gene's germline CDR1 is WSHSY and CDR2 SAAADI. V lost 3 bases and J 10 bases, leaving 19 bases between the germline ends. CDR3 length: 15 residues. The CDR3: CASSDWAGNKREQFF. DNA for the CDR3: TGCGCCAGCAGTGACTGGGCAGGGAACAAACGGGAGCAGTTCTTC.

J is TRBJ2-4 and V is TRBV6-1, with TRBD2 matching over 8 bases. CDR3 length: 15 amino acids. J gave up 5 bases and V 2 bases, and 5 bases lay outside the gene matches. Germline-derived CDR1 and CDR2 are MNHNS and SASEGT. The CDR3 region is CASSEWGGGQNIQYF. The CDR3 DNA reads TGTGCCAGCAGTGAATGGGGCGGGGGGCAAAACATTCAGTACTTC.

This chain uses TRBV5-1 with TRBJ1-3; the D gene is possibly TRBD1 (5 bases). V lost 4 bases and J 3 bases, leaving 8 bases between the germline ends. CDR3 length equals 13 residues. Germline values: CDR1 SGHRS, CDR2 YFSETQ. CDR3 in amino acids: CASSPGHGNTIYF. CDR3 DNA sequence: TGCGCCAGCAGCCCCGGACATGGAAACACCATATATTTT.

V usage is TRBV10-3 and J usage is TRBJ1-1, with TRBD1 as a possible D gene (5 bases). Germline V gene lookup returns CDR1 ENHRY and CDR2 SYGVKD. The CDR3 spans 14 residues. The V gene lost 3 bases and the J gene lost 4 bases, with 12 bases spanning the gap. CDR3 in amino acids: CAISDRRDGTEAFF. The CDR3 DNA sequence: TGTGCCATCAGTGACCGCAGGGATGGCACTGAAGCTTTCTTT.

V gene TRBV7-6 combines with J gene TRBJ1-6, with 9 nucleotides matching TRBD1. Trimming at V came to 5 bases and at J to 9 bases, leaving 8 bases not matched to a gene. Germline V CDR1 and CDR2: SGHVS, FNYEAQ. The CDR3 is 15 residues long. CDR3 DNA: TGTGCCAGCAGCCTTGACAGGGGGGTAGGTTCACCCCTCCACTTT. Translating it yields CASSLDRGVGSPLHF.

The chain links TRBV15 to TRBJ2-2, with a tentative D call TRBD1 (6 bases). The V and J ends lost 4 bases and 4 bases respectively, with 10 bases between them. The V gene's germline CDR1 is LNHNV and CDR2 YYDKDF (reference sequence). The CDR3 runs 14 residues. The chain's CDR3 is CATSIGTTTGELFF. The DNA for the CDR3 is TGTGCCACCAGCATTGGGACAACCACCGGGGAGCTGTTTTTT.

This chain connects TRBV27 to TRBJ1-1, with unresolved D. The germline CDR1 and CDR2 sequences are MNHEY and SMNVEV (reference sequence). V lost 2 bases to trimming and J lost 0 bases, with 10 bases between them. The CDR3 is made up of 15 amino acids. CDR3 region: CASSLGGTMNTEAFF. The CDR3 DNA follows: TGTGCCAGCAGTTTAGGAGGTACCATGAACACTGAAGCTTTCTTT.

The genes are TRBV2 and TRBJ1-2, with D possibly matching TRBD1 (6 bases). The V gene lost 2 bases and the J gene lost 8 bases, with 24 bases spanning the gap. The CDR3 covers 17 residues. Germline V gives CDR1 SNHLY, CDR2 FYNNEI. In nucleotides, the CDR3 is TGTGCCAGCAGTGAACGGTATGGAGGCAGGGGATTGGGAGGCTACACCTTC. Residues: CASSERYGGRGLGGYTF.

This clone appeared a few times. This sequence joins TRBV14 and TRBJ1-5; TRBD1 is a possible D gene (5 bases). V gave up 1 base and J gave up 6 bases, with 10 bases separating them. Germline CDR1 and CDR2: SGHDN and FVKESK. The CDR3 is 14 residues long. The CDR3 bases are TGTGCCAGCAGCCAAGGGGCGGGGGGTCAGCCCCAGCATTTT. Translated: CASSQGAGGQPQHF. The whole variable domain, filled in from reference TRBV14 and TRBJ1-5, reads EAGVTQFPSHSVIEKGQTVTLRCDPISGHDNLYWYRRVMGKEIKFLLHFVKESKQDESGMPNNRFLAERTGGTYSTLKVQPAELEDSGVYFCASSQGAGGQPQHFGDGTRLSIL.